Sequencing of this T cell receptor (beta chain) was carried out in a study of T-cell memory formation after mild COVID-19. CDR1 is MNHEY and CDR2 is SMNVEV in the germline V gene (reference sequence). V shed 4 bases and J 1 base; nucleotides not matched to a gene: 7. This CDR3 region has 16 residues. A single record per CDR3 protein comes from TCRdb applying MiXCR to the 5' RACE reads. The data show around 310,000 distinct CDR3 sequences, around an eighth seen once. The chain recombines TRBV27 with TRBJ2-7, with 10 nucleotides matching TRBD1. Sequencing was performed on PBMCs or a T cell subset sorted from them (not recorded which). The sequence came from a man between 18 and 35 years old who had mild COVID-19 (a few samples of this study predate the infection). Cell type and time point are not known. The CDR3, as DNA: TGTGCCAGCAGTTGGGCCGGGACAGGGGAATCCTACGAGCAGTACGTC. Protein: CASSWAGTGESYEQYV.